The T cell receptor beta chain under discussion was sequenced for a study of blood T cell repertoires in COVID-19. Looking at the study overall: Acute and convalescent COVID-19 samples came from the United States, Italy and Spain. The cDNA or gDNA used as material had been derived from T cells, B-cell-depleted T cells, or PBMCs.

In the original analysis: Counts of nucleated cells, estimated from reference gene primer amplification, were obtained. The repertoire was sequenced with immunoSEQ multiplex PCR; TCRdb's copy has only in-frame clones and lacks some. V, J and clone size were drawn from that table, and D and trimming were deduced from the DNA. The repertoire holds approximately 32,000 clones, with about 90% as singletons. Looked up from germline, CDR1 is SNHLY and CDR2 is FYNNEI. This CDR3 region has 14 residues. V lost 7 bases, J lost 0 bases, and 13 bases lay in between. The chain joins TRBV2 to TRBJ2-7; weak D call: TRBD2 (6 bases). Sequencing was carried out using peripheral blood. The TCR sequence derives from a human donor in a cohort sampled during active COVID-19. CDR3 sequence: CASTRDSSSYEQYF. CDR3 nucleotides: TGTGCCAGCACCCGGGACTCGAGCTCCTACGAGCAGTACTTC. The full variable domain, in which reference TRBV2 and TRBJ2-7 provide the parts outside the CDR3, is EPEVTQTPSHQVTQMGQEVILRCVPISNHLYFYWYRQILGQKVEFLVSFYNNEISEKSEIFDDQFSVERPDGSNFTLKIRSTKLEDSAMYFCASTRDSSSYEQYFGPGTRLTVT.